The 18 T cell receptor beta chains given below trace back to one sample, sequenced in a study of cytomegalovirus exposure and HLA in healthy donors. TCRdb's table, derived via immunoSEQ multiplex PCR, lists solely in-frame clones and lacks some. The table includes 90,000 to 100,000 clones, roughly 87% detected once. Sequenced: PBMCs. These receptors were collected from a woman younger than 45 in good health and CMV-seronegative.

The genes are TRBV6-1 and TRBJ2-1; a possible D gene is TRBD2 (5 bases). Germline-derived CDR1 and CDR2 are MNHNS and SASEGT. Trimming took off 7 bases at V and 3 bases at J, with 13 bases between the two ends. This CDR3 is 14 amino acids long. The CDR3 nucleotides read TGTGCCAGCATCCGGGCTAGCCTCTACAATGAGCAGTTCTTC. Translated: CASIRASLYNEQFF.

The V and J genes are TRBV11-2 and TRBJ1-1; D gene ambiguous. CDR1 is SGHAT, CDR2 FQNNGV, per germline. The CDR3 runs to 13 residues. Trimming removed 0 bases from V and 3 bases from J, with 5 bases in between. The CDR3 DNA reads TGTGCCAGCAGCTTAGATCTAGACACTGAAGCTTTCTTT. The encoded protein is CASSLDLDTEAFF.

This clone came up a few times. This rearrangement joins TRBV5-1 to TRBJ2-2; TRBD1 aligns across 7 bases. The CDR3 extends over 16 amino acids. Trimming took 7 bases from V and 6 from J; bases not matched to a gene: 15. Germline assignment: CDR1 SGHRS and CDR2 YFSETQ. The CDR3 protein is CASRLSAGGTPGELFF. The CDR3 coding sequence is TGCGCCAGCCGACTTTCGGCAGGGGGAACCCCCGGGGAGCTGTTTTTT.

The rearrangement joins TRBV15 to TRBJ2-2, with 7 bases matching TRBD2. CDR1 LNHNV and CDR2 YYDKDF come from the germline V gene (reference sequence). The CDR3 extends over 15 amino acids. V lost 6 bases and J lost 3; bases outside the gene matches: 7. CDR3: CATRIWGGYTGELFF. CDR3 coding DNA: TGTGCCACCAGGATCTGGGGGGGTTACACCGGGGAGCTGTTTTTT.

The chain couples TRBV6-9 to TRBJ2-1; the D gene is possibly TRBD2 (6 bases). Trimming shortened V by 7 bases and J by 3 bases, and 13 bases separated the two germline ends. The CDR3 spans 14 residues. Germline loops: CDR1 MNHGY, CDR2 SVAAGI. The CDR3 protein is CASIGRSLYNEQFF. The CDR3 bases are TGTGCCAGCATAGGGAGGTCCCTCTACAATGAGCAGTTCTTC.

V gene TRBV9 combines with J gene TRBJ2-6; D is perhaps TRBD2 (6 bases). Germline V CDR1 and CDR2: SGDLS, YYNGEE. V was shortened by 0 bases and J by 2 bases, with 6 bases between the two germline ends. The CDR3 loop spans 15 amino acids. CDR3 DNA: TGTGCCAGCAGCGTAGCGGGGGCTGGGGCCAACGTCCTGACTTTC. Its protein is CASSVAGAGANVLTF.

The CDR3 loop is CASSDRQGSNYGYTF. The CDR3, as DNA: TGTGCCAGCAGTGACCGACAGGGAAGTAACTATGGCTACACCTTC. The chain links TRBV6-4 to TRBJ1-2, with 7 bases that match TRBD1. From germline, CDR1 is MRHNA and CDR2 SNTAGT. The trim removed 2 bases at V and 1 base at J, leaving 4 bases unmatched. The CDR3 runs to 15 residues.

The chain is built from TRBV5-4 and TRBJ1-3; perhaps TRBD1 as D (6 bases). Deletions cut 4 bases from V and 4 bases from J, with 15 bases between. This CDR3 has 15 residues. Germline V gene lookup returns CDR1 SGHNT and CDR2 YYREEE (reference sequence). CDR3 sequence reads: CASSTLTGSGNTIYF. CDR3 DNA: TGTGCCAGCAGCACGCTTACAGGGTCAGGAAACACCATATATTTT. The complete variable domain, with remaining parts taken from reference TRBV5-4 and TRBJ1-3, reads ETGVTQSPTHLIKTRGQQVTLRCSSQSGHNTVSWYQQALGQGPQFIFQYYREEENGRGNFPPRFSGLQFPNYSSELNVNALELDDSALYLCASSTLTGSGNTIYFGEGSWLTVV.

The chain links TRBV15 to TRBJ2-1, with 7 bases identical to TRBD2. The CDR3 runs to 15 residues. From germline, CDR1 is LNHNV and CDR2 YYDKDF (reference sequence). Losses at the gene ends were 0 bases for V and 6 bases for J; bases not matched to a gene: 5. CDR3: CATSRDSGRVNEQFF. In DNA form, the CDR3 reads TGTGCCACCAGCAGAGATAGCGGGCGGGTCAATGAGCAGTTCTTC.

In its sample, this clone was seen once. The chain recombines TRBV25-1 with TRBJ1-1; the D gene is possibly TRBD1 (6 bases). The CDR3 has 14 residues. Germline V CDR1 and CDR2: MGHDK, SYGVNS. Deletions cut 1 base from V and 3 bases from J, with 9 bases between. The CDR3 sequence is CASSELQGDTEAFF. As DNA, the CDR3 is TGTGCCAGCAGTGAATTACAGGGTGACACTGAAGCTTTCTTT.

The rearrangement links TRBV19 to TRBJ2-5, with D perhaps TRBD1 (6 bases). The CDR3 contains 16 residues. Germline V lookup: CDR1 LNHDA, CDR2 SQIVND (reference sequence). V was clipped by 3 bases and J by 2 bases, with 16 bases between them. CDR3 in amino acids: CASSMFGLGQQETQYF. DNA of the CDR3: TGTGCCAGTAGTATGTTTGGGCTTGGACAGCAAGAGACCCAGTACTTC.

This chain uses TRBV19 with TRBJ1-5; 11 bases are a match to TRBD1. V lost 5 bases and J lost 5; bases outside the gene matches: 8. Germline V lookup: CDR1 LNHDA, CDR2 SQIVND (reference sequence). The CDR3 is made up of 16 amino acids. CDR3 sequence reads: CASSLRGQGAHQPQHF. CDR3 DNA sequence: TGTGCCAGTAGTCTGAGAGGACAGGGGGCGCATCAGCCCCAGCATTTT.

The chain is built from TRBV19 and TRBJ2-1; D call uncertain. Trimming removed 7 bases from V and 1 base from J, with 11 bases in between. The CDR3 is 14 amino acids. CDR1 is LNHDA and CDR2 is SQIVND in the germline V gene (reference sequence). CDR3 loop: CASTTAHSYNEQFF. For the CDR3, the DNA is TGTGCCAGTACCACTGCCCATTCCTACAATGAGCAGTTCTTC.

Written as DNA, the CDR3 is TGTGCCAGCAGATATGGACTAGCGGGGGTAAAGACCCAGTACTTC. Residues: CASRYGLAGVKTQYF. V gene TRBV5-6 combines with J gene TRBJ2-5; 13 bases agree with TRBD2. Per the germline V gene, CDR1 is SGHDT and CDR2 is YYEEEE. CDR3 length: 15 residues. J was trimmed by 6 bases and V by 5 bases; bases with no gene match: 7.

The chain couples TRBV28 to TRBJ2-2; 7 bases align to TRBD2. Germline V CDR1 and CDR2: MDHEN, SYDVKM. J lost 4 bases, V lost 6 bases, and 8 bases had no gene match. The CDR3 runs 15 residues. CDR3 sequence (DNA): TGTGCCAGCAGCAACGGGAGGATCCCCACCGGGGAGCTGTTTTTT. Its translation is CASSNGRIPTGELFF.

The genes are TRBV7-9 and TRBJ2-1; D might be TRBD2 (5 bases). V gave up 2 bases and J gave up 2 bases, with 10 bases separating them. The germline V gene has CDR1 SEHNR and CDR2 FQNEAQ (reference sequence). This CDR3 contains 15 residues. The CDR3 loop is CASSLMAGPYNEQFF. The CDR3 DNA is TGTGCCAGCAGCTTAATGGCGGGTCCCTACAATGAGCAGTTCTTC.

As concerns this clone: This may stem from a read error, because a much larger clone lies one nucleotide away. V is TRBV5-1 and J is TRBJ1-2, with D unclear. The CDR3 is 14 amino acids. Deletions cut 0 bases from V and 0 bases from J, with 6 bases between. From germline, CDR1 is SGHRS and CDR2 YFSETQ. CDR3 nucleotides: TGCGCCAGCAGCTTGGACGGAGCTAACTATGGCTACACCTTC. This translates into CASSLDGANYGYTF.

The chain carries TRBV14 and TRBJ2-7, with 7 nucleotides matching TRBD1. Germline V gene sequence: CDR1 SGHDN, CDR2 FVKESK. V lost 4 bases to trimming and J lost 9 bases; unmatched junction nucleotides: 6. This CDR3 contains 12 residues. The CDR3 coding sequence is TGTGCCAGCAGCCCTCCCGGGACAGTGCAGTACTTC. Its translation: CASSPPGTVQYF. Complete variable domain (other parts from reference TRBV14 and TRBJ2-7): EAGVTQFPSHSVIEKGQTVTLRCDPISGHDNLYWYRRVMGKEIKFLLHFVKESKQDESGMPNNRFLAERTGGTYSTLKVQPAELEDSGVYFCASSPPGTVQYFGPGTRLTVT.